This T cell receptor beta chain originates from a study of blood T cell repertoires in COVID-19. Ages ranged from about 18 to 100 years, with residence in under 25 US areas. Cohort assignment relied on participant-reported clinical history. Per the original methods: Amplification of reference gene primers provided the estimated nucleated cell counts. The method was immunoSEQ multiplex PCR; TCRdb's version includes in-frame clones alone and lacks a portion of them. D and trimming were read from the DNA, whereas the V and J calls and clone size are those reported in that table. The data hold roughly 260,000 clones, with approximately 90% observed a single time. Trimming took 2 bases from V and 6 from J; bases not matched to a gene: 2. Germline V CDR1 and CDR2: SGHRS, YFSETQ. This CDR3 has 13 residues.

The chain has TRBV5-1 and TRBJ1-1; TRBD1 matches 9 bases. The sequenced sample consisted of PBMCs or T cells enriched from blood (not recorded which). This receptor was identified in a woman aged 25 to 39 with acute COVID-19. This CDR3 is CASSFDRGAEAFF. The DNA for the CDR3 is TGCGCCAGCAGCTTTGACAGGGGGGCTGAAGCTTTCTTT. The variable domain in full, completed from reference TRBV5-1 and TRBJ1-1, reads KAGVTQTPRYLIKTRGQQVTLSCSPISGHRSVSWYQQTPGQGLQFLFEYFSETQRNKGNFPGRFSGRQFSNSRSEMNVSTLELGDSALYLCASSFDRGAEAFFGQGTRLTVV.